The T cell receptor beta chain under discussion was sequenced for a study of blood T cell repertoires in COVID-19. Study overall: Samples of COVID-19 (acute and convalescent) were obtained from the United States, Italy and Spain.

The data were produced by immunoSEQ multiplex PCR, yet TCRdb's version contains in-frame clones alone and is incomplete. The table shows about 180,000 clones, with around 84% occurring only once. What was sequenced was peripheral blood. The origin of this receptor is a man aged 50-60 years with active or convalescent COVID-19.

The CDR3 reads CATSAPGSRQETQYF. The CDR3 DNA sequence: TGTGCCACCAGTGCCCCCGGGTCAAGACAAGAGACCCAGTACTTC. V usage is TRBV24-1 and J usage is TRBJ2-5; D unresolved. The CDR3 contains 15 residues. V lost 5 bases to trimming and J lost 2 bases, with 14 bases between them. Germline assignment: CDR1 KGHDR and CDR2 SFDVKD.